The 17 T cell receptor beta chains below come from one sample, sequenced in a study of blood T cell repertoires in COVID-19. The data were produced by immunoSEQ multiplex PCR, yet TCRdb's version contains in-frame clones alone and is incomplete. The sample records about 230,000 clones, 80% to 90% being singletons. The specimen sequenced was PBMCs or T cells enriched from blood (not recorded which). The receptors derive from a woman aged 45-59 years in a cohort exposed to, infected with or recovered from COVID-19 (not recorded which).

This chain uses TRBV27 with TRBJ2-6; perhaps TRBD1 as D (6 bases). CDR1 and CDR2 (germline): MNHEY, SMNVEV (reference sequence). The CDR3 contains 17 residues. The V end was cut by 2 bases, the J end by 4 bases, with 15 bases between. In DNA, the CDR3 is TGTGCCAGCAGTTTACTGATGGGGGCGAAAGGGGCCAACGTCCTGACTTTC. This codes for CASSLLMGAKGANVLTF. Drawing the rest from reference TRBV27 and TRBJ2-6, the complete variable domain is EAQVTQNPRYLITVTGKKLTVTCSQNMNHEYMSWYRQDPGLGLRQIYYSMNVEVTDKGDVPEGYKVSRKEKRNFPLILESPSPNQTSLYFCASSLLMGAKGANVLTFGAGSRLTVL.

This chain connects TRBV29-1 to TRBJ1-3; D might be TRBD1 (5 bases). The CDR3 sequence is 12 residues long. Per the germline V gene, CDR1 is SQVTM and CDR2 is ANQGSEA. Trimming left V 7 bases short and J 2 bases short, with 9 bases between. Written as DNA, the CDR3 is TGCAGCGGGGGGGGAGCTGGAAACACCATATATTTT. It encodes CSGGGAGNTIYF.

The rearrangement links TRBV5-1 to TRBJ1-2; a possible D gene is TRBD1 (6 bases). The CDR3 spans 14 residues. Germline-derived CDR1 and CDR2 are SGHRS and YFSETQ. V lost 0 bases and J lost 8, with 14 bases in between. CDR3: CASSLGQAVSGYTF. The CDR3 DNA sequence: TGCGCCAGCAGCTTGGGACAGGCCGTATCCGGCTACACCTTC.

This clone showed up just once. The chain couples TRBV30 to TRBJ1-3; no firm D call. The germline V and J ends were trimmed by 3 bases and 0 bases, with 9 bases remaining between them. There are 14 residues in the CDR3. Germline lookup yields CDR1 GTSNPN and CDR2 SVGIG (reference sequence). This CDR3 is CAWSPLSSGNTIYF. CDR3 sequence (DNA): TGTGCCTGGAGCCCTCTGTCCTCTGGAAACACCATATATTTT.

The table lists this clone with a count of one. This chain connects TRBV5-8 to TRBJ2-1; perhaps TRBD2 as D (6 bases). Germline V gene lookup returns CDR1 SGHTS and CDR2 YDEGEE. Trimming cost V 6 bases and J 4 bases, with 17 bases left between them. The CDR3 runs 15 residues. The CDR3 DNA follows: TGTGCCAGCACCTTACCGGGACTCGGTTACAATGAGCAGTTCTTC. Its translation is CASTLPGLGYNEQFF.

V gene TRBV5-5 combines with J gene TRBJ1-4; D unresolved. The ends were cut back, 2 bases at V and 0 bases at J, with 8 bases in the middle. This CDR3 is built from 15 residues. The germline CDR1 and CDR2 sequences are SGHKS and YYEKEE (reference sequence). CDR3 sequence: CASSLGGTTNEKLFF. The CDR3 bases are TGTGCCAGCAGCTTAGGCGGCACAACTAATGAAAAACTGTTTTTT. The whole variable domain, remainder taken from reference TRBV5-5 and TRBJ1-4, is DAGVTQSPTHLIKTRGQQVTLRCSPISGHKSVSWYQQVLGQGPQFIFQYYEKEERGRGNFPDRFSARQFPNYSSELNVNALLLGDSALYLCASSLGGTTNEKLFFGSGTQLSVL.

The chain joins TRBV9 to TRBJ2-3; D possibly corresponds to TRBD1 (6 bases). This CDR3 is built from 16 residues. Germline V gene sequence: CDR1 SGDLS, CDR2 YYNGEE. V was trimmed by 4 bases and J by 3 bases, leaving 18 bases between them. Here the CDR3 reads CASSTQLQGMTDTQYF. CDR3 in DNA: TGTGCCAGCAGCACCCAACTCCAGGGGATGACAGATACGCAGTATTTT.

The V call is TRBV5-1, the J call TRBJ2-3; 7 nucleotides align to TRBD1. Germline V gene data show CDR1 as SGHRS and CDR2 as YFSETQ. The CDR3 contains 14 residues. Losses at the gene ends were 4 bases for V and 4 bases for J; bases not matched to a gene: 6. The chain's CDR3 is CASSAGQEADTQYF. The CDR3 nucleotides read TGCGCCAGCAGCGCAGGACAGGAGGCAGATACGCAGTATTTT.

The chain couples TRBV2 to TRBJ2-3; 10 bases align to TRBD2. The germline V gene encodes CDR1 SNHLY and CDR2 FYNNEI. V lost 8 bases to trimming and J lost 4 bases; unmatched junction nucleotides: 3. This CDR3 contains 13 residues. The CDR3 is CASESGGADTQYF. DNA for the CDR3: TGTGCCAGCGAGAGCGGGGGGGCAGATACGCAGTATTTT.

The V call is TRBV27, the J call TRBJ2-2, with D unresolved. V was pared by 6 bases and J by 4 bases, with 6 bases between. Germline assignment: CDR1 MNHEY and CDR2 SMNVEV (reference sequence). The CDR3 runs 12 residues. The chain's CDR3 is CASSPITGELFF. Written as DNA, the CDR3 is TGTGCCAGCAGCCCCATCACCGGGGAGCTGTTTTTT.

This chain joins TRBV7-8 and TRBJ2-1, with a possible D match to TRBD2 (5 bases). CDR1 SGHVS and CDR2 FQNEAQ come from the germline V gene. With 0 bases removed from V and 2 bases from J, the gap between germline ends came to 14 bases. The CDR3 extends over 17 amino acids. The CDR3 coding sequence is TGTGCCAGCAGCTTAGCGCGTCGGAGCGGACCCTACAATGAGCAGTTCTTC. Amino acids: CASSLARRSGPYNEQFF.

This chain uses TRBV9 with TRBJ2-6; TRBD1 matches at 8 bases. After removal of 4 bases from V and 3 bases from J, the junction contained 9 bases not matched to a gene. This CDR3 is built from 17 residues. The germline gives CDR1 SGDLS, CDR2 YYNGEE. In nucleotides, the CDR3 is TGTGCCAGCAGCTACTCCCCCAGGGGGCTTGGGGCCAACGTCCTGACTTTC. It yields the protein CASSYSPRGLGANVLTF.

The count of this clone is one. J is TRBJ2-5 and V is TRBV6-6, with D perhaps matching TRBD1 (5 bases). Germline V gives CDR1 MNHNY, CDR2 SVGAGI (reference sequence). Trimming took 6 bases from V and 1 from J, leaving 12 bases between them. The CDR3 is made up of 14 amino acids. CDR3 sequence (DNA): TGTGCCAGCAGACTGGACAAGATCCAAGAGACCCAGTACTTC. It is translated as CASRLDKIQETQYF.

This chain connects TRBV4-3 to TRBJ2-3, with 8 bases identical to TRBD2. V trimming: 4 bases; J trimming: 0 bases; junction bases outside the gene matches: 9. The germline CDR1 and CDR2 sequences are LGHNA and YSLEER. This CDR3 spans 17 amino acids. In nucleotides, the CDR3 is TGCGCCAGCAGCCGCAACGTACTAGCGGCTAGCACAGATACGCAGTATTTT. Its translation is CASSRNVLAASTDTQYF.

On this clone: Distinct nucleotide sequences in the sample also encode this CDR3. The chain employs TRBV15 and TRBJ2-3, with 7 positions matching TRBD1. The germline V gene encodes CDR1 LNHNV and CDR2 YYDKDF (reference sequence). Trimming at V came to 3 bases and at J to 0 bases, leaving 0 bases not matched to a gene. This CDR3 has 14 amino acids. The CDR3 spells CATSRTGSTDTQYF. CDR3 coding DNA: TGTGCCACCAGCAGGACAGGGAGCACAGATACGCAGTATTTT. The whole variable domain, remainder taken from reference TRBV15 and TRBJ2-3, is DAMVIQNPRYQVTQFGKPVTLSCSQTLNHNVMYWYQQKSSQAPKLLFHYYDKDFNNEADTPDNFQSRRPNTSFCFLDIRSPGLGDTAMYLCATSRTGSTDTQYFGPGTRLTVL.

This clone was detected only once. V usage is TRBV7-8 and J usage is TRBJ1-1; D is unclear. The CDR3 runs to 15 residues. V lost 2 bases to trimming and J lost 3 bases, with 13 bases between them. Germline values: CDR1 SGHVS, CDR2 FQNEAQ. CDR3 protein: CASSLPMRLDTEAFF. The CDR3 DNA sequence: TGTGCCAGCAGCTTACCCATGAGGTTGGACACTGAAGCTTTCTTT.

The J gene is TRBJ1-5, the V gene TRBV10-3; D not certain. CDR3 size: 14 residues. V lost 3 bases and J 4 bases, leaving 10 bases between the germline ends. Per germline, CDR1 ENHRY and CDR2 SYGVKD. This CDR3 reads CAISDLKTNQPQHF. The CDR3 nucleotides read TGTGCCATCAGTGACCTTAAGACAAATCAGCCCCAGCATTTT.